This is a list of T cell receptor beta chains from one sample in a study of T-cell reconstitution after alpha-beta-depleted transplantation in children. TCRdb analysed the PCR reads with MiXCR anew, one entry per CDR3 protein. The profile shows just over 70,000 distinct CDR3 sequences, 7% to 8% of them singletons. The sequencing here drew on PBMCs from the stem cell graft donor, taken from the stem cell graft. These receptors were obtained from a human donor who donated a stem cell graft to a child with acute lymphoblastic leukemia. The CDR3 runs from the conserved cysteine through the conserved F or W. Fields, in order: V gene, D gene, J gene, clone size, CDR3 protein, CDR3 DNA. The D gene is left open where the match is weak. The size field is filled for only some rows; it gives once, few, many or a size class.

TRBV4-2	-	TRBJ1-1	-	CASSQGAANTEAFF	TGTGCCAGCAGCCAAGGAGCAGCGAACACTGAAGCTTTCTTT
TRBV6-5	-	TRBJ1-5	many	CASAGAGWGSNQPQHF	TGTGCCAGCGCCGGGGCAGGGTGGGGAAGCAATCAGCCCCAGCATTTT
TRBV19	-	TRBJ2-2	-	CASSIRGFNTGELFF	TGTGCCAGTAGTATTAGAGGATTCAACACCGGGGAGCTGTTTTTT
TRBV29-1	-	TRBJ2-7	many	CSVENRFYEQYF	TGCAGCGTTGAAAACAGATTCTACGAGCAGTACTTC
TRBV12-3/TRBV12-4	-	TRBJ1-4	-	CASSSRGELFF	TGTGCCAGCAGTTCACGGGGGGAACTGTTTTTT
TRBV4-2	TRBD2	TRBJ2-3	-	CASSQQESGGGTDTQYF	TGTGCCAGCAGCCAACAAGAAAGCGGGGGGGGCACAGATACGCAGTATTTT
TRBV29-1	-	TRBJ2-3	many	CSVEIGTDTQYF	TGCAGCGTTGAAATCGGCACAGATACGCAGTATTTT
TRBV28	-	TRBJ2-1	few	CASSPGVGNEQFF	TGTGCCAGCAGTCCTGGGGTAGGGAATGAGCAGTTCTTC
TRBV12-3/TRBV12-4	-	TRBJ2-3	once	CASSPTVGRTDTQYF	TGTGCCAGCAGCCCGACGGTAGGGAGAACAGATACGCAGTATTTT
TRBV28	-	TRBJ1-5	-	CASRNRVGQPQHF	TGTGCCAGCAGGAACAGGGTCGGTCAGCCCCAGCATTTT
TRBV5-1	-	TRBJ2-7	many	CASSLWEQYF	TGCGCCAGCAGCTTGTGGGAGCAGTACTTC
TRBV14	-	TRBJ2-7	many	CASSFFIDPGNPYEQYF	TGTGCCAGCAGCTTTTTTATCGACCCGGGGAATCCGTACGAGCAGTACTTC
TRBV5-1	-	TRBJ2-5	many	CASSARTDYQETQYF	TGCGCCAGCAGCGCTCGGACAGACTACCAAGAGACCCAGTACTTC
TRBV24-1	-	TRBJ2-3	many	CATSDFPGNTQYF	TGTGCCACCAGTGATTTTCCGGGGAATACGCAGTATTTT
TRBV7-2	TRBD2	TRBJ2-2	many	CASSFKGIRGSGRPNTGELFF	TGTGCCAGCAGCTTCAAGGGGATACGGGGTAGCGGGAGGCCGAACACCGGGGAGCTGTTTTTT
TRBV7-2	-	TRBJ2-5	many	CASSSGTKGETQYF	TGTGCCAGCAGCTCCGGGACAAAAGGGGAGACCCAGTACTTC
TRBV20-1	TRBD2	TRBJ2-2	many	CSGREGTTGELFF	TGCAGTGGGCGGGAGGGGACCACCGGGGAGCTGTTTTTT
TRBV7-2	-	TRBJ2-1	many	CASSLAVGGNEQFF	TGTGCCAGCAGCTTAGCGGTTGGGGGCAATGAGCAGTTCTTC
TRBV3-1	-	TRBJ1-4	many	CASSQGPEKLFF	TGTGCCAGCAGCCAAGGGCCAGAAAAACTGTTTTTT
TRBV5-1	-	TRBJ2-2	many	CASSLGVSDTGELFF	TGCGCCAGCAGCTTGGGGGTTTCGGACACCGGGGAGCTGTTTTTT
TRBV7-2	TRBD2	TRBJ2-5	many	CASSQGLAGGQETQYF	TGTGCCAGCAGCCAAGGACTAGCGGGGGGCCAAGAGACCCAGTACTTC
TRBV6-5	-	TRBJ2-1	many	CASSYRSGSSYNEQFF	TGTGCCAGCAGTTACCGCTCAGGTAGCTCCTACAATGAGCAGTTCTTC
TRBV20-1	-	TRBJ2-1	many	CSARAQGGGAQYEQFF	TGCAGTGCTAGAGCTCAGGGGGGGGGGGCCCAATACGAGCAGTTCTTC
TRBV7-2	-	TRBJ2-1	many	CASSSQGFGNEQFF	TGTGCCAGCAGCTCGCAGGGGTTTGGTAATGAGCAGTTCTTC
TRBV5-1	-	TRBJ2-7	many	CASSLAAVYEQYF	TGCGCCAGCAGCTTGGCTGCAGTTTACGAGCAGTACTTC
TRBV5-1	-	TRBJ2-5	once	CASSLATGGDQETQYF	TGCGCCAGCAGCTTGGCTACTGGAGGAGATCAAGAGACCCAGTACTTC
TRBV4-1	-	TRBJ1-4	many	CASSQILSSEKLFF	TGCGCCAGCAGCCAGATACTATCTAGTGAAAAACTGTTTTTT
TRBV6-2/TRBV6-3	-	TRBJ2-5	-	CASTRGGETQYF	TGTGCCAGCACCAGGGGGGGGGAGACCCAGTACTTC
TRBV7-2	-	TRBJ1-1	many	CASSLGLGWNTEAFF	TGTGCCAGCAGCTTAGGTTTAGGGTGGAACACTGAAGCTTTCTTT
TRBV5-1	TRBD1	TRBJ1-1	many	CASSLRQGGNTEAFF	TGCGCCAGCAGCCTCCGACAGGGGGGGAACACTGAAGCTTTCTTT
TRBV12-3/TRBV12-4	-	TRBJ2-2	-	CASSLQGNTGELFF	TGTGCCAGCAGTTTACAGGGGAACACCGGGGAGCTGTTTTTT
TRBV4-1	TRBD2	TRBJ2-5	many	CASSQFWREGSQEIQYF	TGCGCCAGCAGCCAATTTTGGCGGGAGGGCTCCCAAGAGATCCAGTACTTC
TRBV3-1	-	TRBJ2-7	many	CASSQSRSSFRTEQYF	TGTGCCAGCAGCCAAAGTAGAAGCTCATTCCGTACCGAGCAGTACTTC
TRBV6-2/TRBV6-3	-	TRBJ1-1	few	CASSYRSLQQFGTEAFF	TGTGCCAGCAGTTACAGGTCCCTTCAACAATTTGGAACTGAAGCTTTCTTT
TRBV7-2	TRBD2	TRBJ2-3	few	CASSLRLAGGRDTQYF	TGTGCCAGCAGCTTGAGACTAGCGGGGGGGCGAGATACGCAGTATTTT
TRBV28	-	TRBJ2-1	few	CASSRQERFYNEQFF	TGTGCCAGCAGTCGCCAAGAACGGTTCTACAATGAGCAGTTCTTC
TRBV29-1	-	TRBJ2-3	many	CSGGPADTQYF	TGCAGCGGAGGTCCGGCAGATACGCAGTATTTT
TRBV4-2	-	TRBJ2-7	many	CASSQVRGYEQYF	TGTGCCAGCAGCCAAGTAAGGGGATACGAGCAGTACTTC
TRBV28	-	TRBJ2-1	once	CASSFEAERGNEQFF	TGTGCCAGCAGTTTTGAAGCGGAAAGGGGCAATGAGCAGTTCTTC
TRBV7-9	-	TRBJ1-1	many	CASSPGQLNTEAFF	TGTGCCAGCAGCCCGGGACAACTAAACACTGAAGCTTTCTTT
TRBV7-3	-	TRBJ1-5	many	CASSLGPNQPQHF	TGTGCCAGCAGCTTAGGTCCCAATCAGCCCCAGCATTTT
TRBV20-1	-	TRBJ1-1	many	CSARAQPMNTEAFF	TGCAGTGCTAGAGCACAACCGATGAACACTGAAGCTTTCTTT
TRBV12-3/TRBV12-4	TRBD1	TRBJ1-5	few	CASRTGADTNQPQHF	TGTGCCAGCAGAACAGGGGCCGACACCAATCAGCCCCAGCATTTT
TRBV21-1	-	TRBJ2-7	few	CASSSDRDSSYEQYF	TGTGCCAGCAGCTCGGACAGGGATAGCTCCTACGAGCAGTACTTC
TRBV6-1	-	TRBJ2-1	many	CASSEKGEVNEQFF	TGTGCCAGCAGTGAAAAGGGAGAGGTGAATGAGCAGTTCTTC
TRBV20-1	-	TRBJ2-7	many	CSARGWTDYEQYF	TGCAGTGCTAGAGGCTGGACAGACTACGAGCAGTACTTC